These 25 T cell receptor beta chains came from one sample sequenced in a study of PD-1 blockade in classical Hodgkin lymphoma. The table came from immunoSEQ multiplex PCR; TCRdb's copy has only in-frame clones and leaves some out. Seen here are over 10,000 clones, approximately 91% observed once, and the top ten hold 0.8% to 1%. Described time point: cycle 4 day 1 (C4D1), after more than five weeks of nivolumab. Every patient experienced relapse after autologous stem cell transplantation, and brentuximab vedotin exposure varied. Thawed PBMCs yielded CD4+ T cells through magnetic negative selection. The sequencing used CD4+ T cells from blood, collected before the fourth cycle of nivolumab. The receptors come from a human donor with classical Hodgkin lymphoma.

The V call is TRBV18, the J call TRBJ2-5; 11 nucleotides agree with TRBD2. CDR3 length: 15 amino acids. Germline CDR1 and CDR2: KGHSH and LQKENI. Trimming took 3 bases from V and 5 from J; bases not matched to a gene: 5. The CDR3 reads CASSPTSGALETQYF. In nucleotides, the CDR3 is TGTGCCAGCTCACCGACTAGCGGGGCCCTGGAGACCCAGTACTTC.

The chain combines TRBV4-3 with TRBJ2-7, with 10 bases aligning to TRBD1. The CDR3 is made up of 16 amino acids. V dropped 0 bases and J dropped 7; count of bases not matched to a gene: 9. Germline V gene sequence: CDR1 LGHNA, CDR2 YSLEER. The CDR3 nucleotides are TGCGCCAGCAGCCAAGATGGCGACAGGGGGCGCTGGGAGCAGTACTTC. This codes for CASSQDGDRGRWEQYF.

This chain uses TRBV21-1 with TRBJ2-4; TRBD1, the table's D call, lacks a check against the DNA. TRBV21-1 is given as a pseudogene. The CDR3 has 19 residues. The CDR3 sequence is CASSKPRPEQALAKNIQYF. The CDR3, as DNA: TGTGCCAGCAGCAAACCACGCCCCGAACAGGCGCTAGCCAAAAACATTCAGTACTTC.

CDR3 bases: TGTGCCAGCAGCTTAAACCTAAACACCGGGGAGCTGTTTTTT. Encoded protein: CASSLNLNTGELFF. V usage is TRBV7-7 and J usage is TRBJ2-2; D is ambiguous. CDR3 size: 14 residues. CDR1 is SSHAT and CDR2 is FNYEAQ in the germline V gene (reference sequence). The germline V and J ends were trimmed by 2 bases and 2 bases, with 6 bases remaining between them. Filled out from reference TRBV7-7 and TRBJ2-2, the complete variable domain reads GAGVSQSPRYKVTKRGQDVTLRCDPISSHATLYWYQQALGQGPEFLTYFNYEAQPDKSGLPSDRFSAERPEGSISTLTIQRTEQRDSAMYRCASSLNLNTGELFFGEGSRLTVL.

The chain employs TRBV7-2 and TRBJ2-1; TRBD1 agrees at 7 bases. The CDR3 loop spans 14 amino acids. Germline V lookup: CDR1 SGHTA, CDR2 FQGNSA. V shed 4 bases and J 9 bases; nucleotides not matched to a gene: 9. DNA of the CDR3: TGTGCCAGCAGCTCCCAGACAGGGCTTAGTGAGCAGTTCTTC. Translating it yields CASSSQTGLSEQFF.

Worth noting for this clone: Other DNA sequences in the same sample also yield this CDR3. This chain links TRBV6-5 with TRBJ1-2, with no clear D. CDR1 is MNHEY, CDR2 SVGAGI, per germline. Trimming removed 5 bases from V and 7 bases from J, with 11 bases in between. This CDR3 region has 12 residues. CDR3 in amino acids: CASSPLGSGYTF. Written as DNA, the CDR3 is TGTGCCAGCAGTCCCCTCGGGTCTGGCTACACCTTC.

The CDR3: CASSSGLAGSAYEQYF. DNA for the CDR3: TGCGCCAGCAGCTCCGGACTAGCGGGGAGCGCCTACGAGCAGTACTTC. The chain employs TRBV5-1 and TRBJ2-7; 12 nucleotides align to TRBD2. The germline V gene has CDR1 SGHRS and CDR2 YFSETQ. This CDR3 is 16 amino acids long. V gave up 3 bases and J gave up 2 bases; unmatched junction bases: 6.

The chain couples TRBV5-1 to TRBJ1-1; D remains ambiguous. Germline V gives CDR1 SGHRS, CDR2 YFSETQ. Trimming left V 1 base short and J 0 bases short, with 7 bases between. The CDR3 runs to 14 residues. DNA of the CDR3: TGCGCCAGCAGCTTGTTAGGGCTGAACACTGAAGCTTTCTTT. Translated: CASSLLGLNTEAFF. Combining the CDR3 with reference TRBV5-1 and TRBJ1-1 gives the whole variable domain KAGVTQTPRYLIKTRGQQVTLSCSPISGHRSVSWYQQTPGQGLQFLFEYFSETQRNKGNFPGRFSGRQFSNSRSEMNVSTLELGDSALYLCASSLLGLNTEAFFGQGTRLTVV.

This chain connects TRBV7-9 to TRBJ1-3; no definite D call. There are 16 residues in the CDR3. V was cut by 0 bases and J by 1 base, with 10 bases left in between. Looked up from germline, CDR1 is SEHNR and CDR2 is FQNEAQ (reference sequence). For the CDR3, the DNA is TGTGCCAGCAGCTTAGCCCGTACTGGGTCTGGAAACACCATATATTTT. Its protein product is CASSLARTGSGNTIYF.

The chain has TRBV5-5 and TRBJ2-3, with D maybe TRBD1 (5 bases). Between the trimmed V and J ends, which lost 0 bases and 2 bases, there was a span of 10 bases. Germline assignment: CDR1 SGHKS and CDR2 YYEKEE (reference sequence). The CDR3 is 15 amino acids. Here the CDR3 reads CASSLEGLNTDTQYF. As DNA, the CDR3 is TGTGCCAGCAGCTTGGAGGGGCTCAACACAGATACGCAGTATTTT.

The chain employs TRBV7-8 and TRBJ2-1, with TRBD2 identical over 10 bases. Germline V gene sequence: CDR1 SGHVS, CDR2 FQNEAQ. Trimming removed 1 base from V and 5 bases from J; junction bases left unmatched: 11. The CDR3 is 18 amino acids. The DNA for the CDR3 is TGTGCCAGCAGCTTAGAATTTGGAGCGGGGGGGCAGGACAATGAGCAGTTCTTC. Translation gives CASSLEFGAGGQDNEQFF.

This chain connects TRBV2 to TRBJ2-5, with D unclear. CDR1 and CDR2 from the germline V gene are SNHLY and FYNNEI. The CDR3 contains 14 residues. Trimming pared 8 bases from V and 0 bases from J, leaving 13 bases between. CDR3 in amino acids: CASLSSAYQETQYF. The CDR3 coding sequence is TGTGCCAGCCTCTCCAGCGCGTACCAAGAGACCCAGTACTTC. Looking up the rest from reference TRBV2 and TRBJ2-5 gives the full variable domain: EPEVTQTPSHQVTQMGQEVILRCVPISNHLYFYWYRQILGQKVEFLVSFYNNEISEKSEIFDDQFSVERPDGSNFTLKIRSTKLEDSAMYFCASLSSAYQETQYFGPGTRLLVL.

The chain uses TRBV10-3 and TRBJ2-5, with a tentative D call TRBD2 (5 bases). The V and J ends lost 2 bases and 2 bases respectively, with 12 bases between them. Germline V gives CDR1 ENHRY, CDR2 SYGVKD. The CDR3 is made up of 15 amino acids. The CDR3 loop is CAISEAHSGQETQYF. The CDR3 DNA reads as TGTGCCATCAGTGAGGCCCACAGCGGACAAGAGACCCAGTACTTC.

The CDR3 spells CASSLPTGHSYEQYF. CDR3 DNA: TGTGCCAGCAGTCTCCCGACAGGACACTCCTACGAGCAGTACTTC. The J gene is TRBJ2-7, the V gene TRBV28; tentative D call: TRBD1 (6 bases). This CDR3 comprises 15 residues. Germline V gene data show CDR1 as MDHEN and CDR2 as SYDVKM. Deletions cut 5 bases from V and 0 bases from J, with 14 bases between.

This chain connects TRBV5-4 to TRBJ2-7; 11 nucleotides line up with TRBD1. CDR1 and CDR2 from the germline V gene are SGHNT and YYREEE (reference sequence). The CDR3 contains 15 residues. The J segment lost 6 bases and the V segment lost 2 bases, leaving 7 bases of the junction unmatched. The CDR3 DNA is TGTGCCAGCAGCTTATGGACAGGGGGCGCGATCGAGCAGTACTTC. Its protein is CASSLWTGGAIEQYF.

About this clone: This same CDR3 is encoded by further DNA sequences in the sample. The chain links TRBV7-8 to TRBJ1-5; unclear D gene. Trimming shortened V by 6 bases and J by 3 bases, and 9 bases separated the two germline ends. Germline V gene lookup returns CDR1 SGHVS and CDR2 FQNEAQ. This CDR3 is built from 13 residues. The DNA of the CDR3 is TGTGCCAGCAGTAGTGGCTACAATCAGCCCCAGCATTTT. This codes for CASSSGYNQPQHF. Full variable domain (outside the CDR3, taken from reference TRBV7-8 and TRBJ1-5): GAGVSQSPRYKVAKRGQDVALRCDPISGHVSLFWYQQALGQGPEFLTYFQNEAQLDKSGLPSDRFFAERPEGSVSTLKIQRTQQEDSAVYLCASSSGYNQPQHFGDGTRLSIL.

V and J are TRBV28 and TRBJ2-4; D gene unclear. Germline V gene sequence: CDR1 MDHEN, CDR2 SYDVKM. V was trimmed by 5 bases and J by 0 bases, leaving 11 bases between them. The CDR3 contains 15 residues. The CDR3 DNA follows: TGTGCCAGCAGTCCCCATACCTTAGCCAAAAACATTCAGTACTTC. Its translation: CASSPHTLAKNIQYF.

The chain joins TRBV28 to TRBJ2-1; 11 bases match TRBD1. Trimming removed 2 bases from V and 1 base from J; junction bases left unmatched: 1. The germline gives CDR1 MDHEN, CDR2 SYDVKM. This CDR3 region has 16 residues. CDR3 loop: CASSLGTGGSYNEQFF. The DNA of the CDR3 is TGTGCCAGCAGTTTAGGGACAGGGGGTTCCTACAATGAGCAGTTCTTC.

The chain has TRBV11-3 and TRBJ2-1; 10 bases fit TRBD1. The CDR3 has 17 residues. V shed 8 bases, J shed 4 bases, and the junction held 14 bases outside the gene matches. CDR1 is SGHNT, CDR2 YENEEA, per germline. CDR3 DNA sequence: TGTGCCAGCTCGCTCCGGCCAGGGACAGGGGTTTACAATGAGCAGTTCTTC. Translated, it gives CASSLRPGTGVYNEQFF.

The CDR3 coding sequence is TGTGCCAGCTCCCCGGGAGTGCAGCCCCAGCATTTT. Translation gives CASSPGVQPQHF. This sequence joins TRBV18 and TRBJ1-5, with no clear D. The CDR3 sequence is 12 residues long. CDR1 is KGHSH, CDR2 LQKENI, per germline. V lost 6 bases, J lost 7 bases, and 10 bases lay in between.

This chain uses TRBV29-1 with TRBJ2-3; TRBD1 agrees at 12 bases. Germline V CDR1 and CDR2: SQVTM, ANQGSEA. The V and J ends lost 6 bases and 4 bases, in that order; junction bases with no gene match: 5. The CDR3 is 14 amino acids. Written as DNA, the CDR3 is TGCAGCGTAACCGGGACAGGGGGCGCAGATACGCAGTATTTT. Translating gives CSVTGTGGADTQYF.

The rearrangement uses TRBV7-9 and TRBJ2-1; 10 bases are shared with TRBD1. In germline, CDR1 is SEHNR, CDR2 FQNEAQ (reference sequence). V shed 5 bases and J 4 bases; nucleotides not matched to a gene: 5. This CDR3 comprises 15 residues. The CDR3 is CASSTRQGAYNEQFF. The CDR3 nucleotides read TGTGCCAGCAGCACTAGACAGGGGGCGTACAATGAGCAGTTCTTC.

V gene TRBV28 combines with J gene TRBJ1-2; D is perhaps TRBD1 (5 bases). Germline CDR1 MDHEN, CDR2 SYDVKM. This CDR3 contains 13 residues. Deletions cut 6 bases from V and 4 bases from J, with 12 bases between. CDR3 region: CASRQTAVYGYTF. The CDR3 nucleotides are TGTGCCAGCAGACAGACAGCGGTCTATGGCTACACCTTC.

The gene calls are TRBV7-9 and TRBJ2-6; no firm D call. Trimming cost V 6 bases and J 0 bases, with 3 bases left between them. CDR1 SEHNR and CDR2 FQNEAQ come from the germline V gene (reference sequence). This CDR3 is built from 13 residues. DNA for the CDR3: TGTGCCAGCAGTTACTCTGGGGCCAACGTCCTGACTTTC. Translating it yields CASSYSGANVLTF.

The chain uses TRBV30 and TRBJ1-4; D might be TRBD1 (6 bases). The V gene lost 3 bases and the J gene lost 4 bases, with 21 bases spanning the gap. This CDR3 region has 17 residues. Germline V CDR1 and CDR2: GTSNPN, SVGIG (reference sequence). The CDR3, as DNA: TGTGCCTGGAGCCTGGGATCAATAGGGGGGGTTAATGAAAAACTGTTTTTT. Translated, it gives CAWSLGSIGGVNEKLFF.